This TCR beta chain is from a study of technical replicates of blood from a few donors. The table came from immunoSEQ multiplex PCR; TCRdb's copy has only in-frame clones and leaves some out. The data contain 75,000 to 100,000 clones, about 95% of them singletons. This clone was seen only once. This receptor was obtained from a human donor in good health. The sequenced sample consisted of T cells isolated from PBMCs.

The CDR3 sequence is CASSQVGLKAGETQYF. CDR3 nucleotides: TGCGCCAGCAGCCAAGTGGGCCTCAAGGCTGGAGAGACCCAGTACTTC. V gene TRBV4-3 combines with J gene TRBJ2-5; D unclear. V shed 1 base and J shed 4 bases, with 16 bases lying between them. The CDR3 consists of 16 residues. Germline assignment: CDR1 LGHNA and CDR2 YSLEER.